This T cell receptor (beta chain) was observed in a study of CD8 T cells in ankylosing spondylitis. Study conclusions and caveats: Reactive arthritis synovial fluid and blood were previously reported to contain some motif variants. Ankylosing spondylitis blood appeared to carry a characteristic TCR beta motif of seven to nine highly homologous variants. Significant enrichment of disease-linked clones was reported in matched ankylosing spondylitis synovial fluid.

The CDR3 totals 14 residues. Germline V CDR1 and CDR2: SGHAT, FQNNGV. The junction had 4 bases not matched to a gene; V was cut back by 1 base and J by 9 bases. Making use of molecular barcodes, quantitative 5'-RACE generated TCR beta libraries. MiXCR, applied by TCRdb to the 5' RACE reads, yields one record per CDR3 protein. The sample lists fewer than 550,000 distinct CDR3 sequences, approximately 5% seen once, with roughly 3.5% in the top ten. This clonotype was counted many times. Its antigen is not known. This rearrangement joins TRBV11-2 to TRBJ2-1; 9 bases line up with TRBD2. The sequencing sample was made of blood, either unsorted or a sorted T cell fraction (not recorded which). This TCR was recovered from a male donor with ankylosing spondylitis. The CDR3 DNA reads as TGTGCCAGCAGCTTAGGACTAGCGGCTGGTGAGCAGTTCTTC. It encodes CASSLGLAAGEQFF. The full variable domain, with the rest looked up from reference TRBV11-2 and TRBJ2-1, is EAGVAQSPRYKIIEKRQSVAFWCNPISGHATLYWYQQILGQGPKLLIQFQNNGVVDDSQLPKDRFSAERLKGVDSTLKIQPAKLEDSAVYLCASSLGLAAGEQFFGPGTRLTVL.